The 32 T cell receptor beta chains reported below all come from one sample, sequenced in a study of blood T cell repertoires in COVID-19. Here immunoSEQ multiplex PCR was the method, and the copy in TCRdb shows in-frame clones only, minus some. Of around 300,000 clones detected, roughly 90% appear once; the ten largest clones hold 10% to 15%. The sample comprised peripheral blood. These receptors came from a woman aged 70-85 years with COVID-19, enrolled during active disease.

This chain connects TRBV29-1 to TRBJ1-2; unclear D gene. The ends were cut back, 5 bases at V and 0 bases at J, with 4 bases in the middle. The V gene's germline CDR1 is SQVTM and CDR2 ANQGSEA. This CDR3 is built from 11 residues. For the CDR3, the DNA is TGCAGCGTTATCACTAACTATGGCTACACCTTC. Translation: CSVITNYGYTF.

The chain joins TRBV2 to TRBJ2-1, with 8 positions matching TRBD2. V shed 6 bases and J 9 bases; nucleotides not matched to a gene: 16. This CDR3 region has 16 residues. From germline, CDR1 is SNHLY and CDR2 FYNNEI. The CDR3 bases are TGTGCCAGCAGCCCCGAAGTCCGGGGGGGCCGTAGTGAGCAGTTCTTC. Its protein is CASSPEVRGGRSEQFF. The full variable domain, with the rest looked up from reference TRBV2 and TRBJ2-1, is EPEVTQTPSHQVTQMGQEVILRCVPISNHLYFYWYRQILGQKVEFLVSFYNNEISEKSEIFDDQFSVERPDGSNFTLKIRSTKLEDSAMYFCASSPEVRGGRSEQFFGPGTRLTVL.

This clone was recorded a few times. The V call is TRBV12-3 or TRBV12-4, the J call TRBJ1-2; D is uncertain. The V end lost 3 bases, the J end lost 2 bases, and 7 bases lay between the germline ends. This CDR3 has 13 amino acids. CDR3 bases: TGTGCCAGCAGTTTGCTACAGAACTATGGCTACACCTTC. Translated: CASSLLQNYGYTF.

CDR3 sequence reads: CATRRTGADNEQFF. CDR3 nucleotides: TGTGCCACCAGGCGGACAGGGGCTGACAATGAGCAGTTCTTC. The chain links TRBV24-1 to TRBJ2-1; 9 bases match TRBD1. CDR1 is KGHDR, CDR2 SFDVKD, per germline. The junction had 5 bases not matched to a gene; V was cut back by 7 bases and J by 5 bases. The CDR3 runs 14 residues.

The rearrangement joins TRBV2 to TRBJ2-5, with TRBD2 matching 8 bases. The V gene's germline CDR1 is SNHLY and CDR2 FYNNEI. This CDR3 region has 15 residues. The V gene end was trimmed by 5 bases and the J gene end by 4 bases; junction bases not matched to a gene: 9. The CDR3 sequence is CASSYGGGQGETQYF. CDR3 nucleotide sequence: TGTGCCAGCAGTTACGGCGGGGGGCAAGGAGAGACCCAGTACTTC.

This rearrangement joins TRBV19 to TRBJ1-5, with 8 bases aligning to TRBD1. V shed 4 bases and J 5 bases; nucleotides not matched to a gene: 10. The CDR3 runs to 16 residues. The germline CDR1 and CDR2 sequences are LNHDA and SQIVND (reference sequence). CDR3 sequence: CASSKGGTGQDQPQHF. The CDR3 DNA is TGTGCCAGTAGTAAAGGGGGGACAGGCCAAGATCAGCCCCAGCATTTT.

In its sample, this clone was seen a few times. The V and J genes are TRBV6-5 and TRBJ1-6; tentative D call: TRBD1 (6 bases). V dropped 2 bases and J dropped 10 bases, with 12 bases sitting between them. Per germline, CDR1 MNHEY and CDR2 SVGAGI. The CDR3 length is 14 residues. The CDR3 DNA is TGTGCCAGCAGTTACGTGGGGGCAGGCTCACCCCTCCACTTT. This gives the protein CASSYVGAGSPLHF.

The J gene is TRBJ2-3, the V gene TRBV7-2; 8 bases align to TRBD2. Looked up from germline, CDR1 is SGHTA and CDR2 is FQGNSA. This CDR3 contains 16 residues. After removal of 4 bases from V and 5 bases from J, the junction contained 11 bases not matched to a gene. CDR3 coding DNA: TGTGCCAGCAGCTCCCCCGGGGGGGCCCAACTAGATACGCAGTATTTT. Its translation: CASSSPGGAQLDTQYF.

This chain joins TRBV6-4 and TRBJ2-5; D gene uncertain. This CDR3 region has 11 residues. CDR1 and CDR2 (germline): MRHNA, SNTAGT. V was clipped by 4 bases and J by 4 bases, with 4 bases between them. Written as DNA, the CDR3 is TGTGCCAGCAGTGCAGGAGAGACCCAGTACTTC. It translates to CASSAGETQYF.

The rearrangement links TRBV6-1 to TRBJ1-5, with 8 nucleotides matching TRBD1. The CDR3 runs to 16 residues. The V and J ends lost 4 bases and 6 bases, in that order; junction bases with no gene match: 11. The germline gives CDR1 MNHNS, CDR2 SASEGT. As DNA, the CDR3 is TGTGCCAGCAGTGCCCGGACAGGGAACATGGGTCAGCCCCAGCATTTT. It specifies CASSARTGNMGQPQHF.

J is TRBJ2-1 and V is TRBV19; 9 positions agree with TRBD2. The V segment lost 6 bases and the J segment 7 bases; nucleotides outside the gene matches: 4. Germline values: CDR1 LNHDA, CDR2 SQIVND (reference sequence). The CDR3 length is 13 residues. CDR3 amino acids: CASSGTSMNEQFF. CDR3 sequence (DNA): TGTGCCAGTAGCGGGACTAGCATGAATGAGCAGTTCTTC.

The genes are TRBV11-2 and TRBJ1-1; D is possibly TRBD1 (6 bases). Germline CDR1 SGHAT, CDR2 FQNNGV. The CDR3 covers 12 residues. V shed 6 bases and J shed 7 bases, with 12 bases lying between them. This CDR3 reads CASRGGEVEAFF. CDR3 nucleotides: TGTGCCAGCAGAGGGGGGGAGGTTGAAGCTTTCTTT. The complete variable domain, with remaining parts taken from reference TRBV11-2 and TRBJ1-1, reads EAGVAQSPRYKIIEKRQSVAFWCNPISGHATLYWYQQILGQGPKLLIQFQNNGVVDDSQLPKDRFSAERLKGVDSTLKIQPAKLEDSAVYLCASRGGEVEAFFGQGTRLTVV.

This clone was detected only once. The chain carries TRBV6-5 and TRBJ1-2; a weak D match, TRBD1 (6 bases). V was shortened by 8 bases and J by 4 bases, with 14 bases between the two germline ends. The CDR3 is made up of 13 amino acids. Germline CDR1 MNHEY, CDR2 SVGAGI. CDR3 protein: CASVRGFGYGYTF. The CDR3 coding sequence is TGTGCCAGCGTAAGGGGGTTTGGCTATGGCTACACCTTC.

The chain combines TRBV30 with TRBJ1-5; TRBD1 matches at 8 bases. V trimming: 3 bases; J trimming: 4 bases; junction bases outside the gene matches: 8. Germline V gives CDR1 GTSNPN, CDR2 SVGIG (reference sequence). The CDR3 is 15 residues long. The CDR3 loop is CAWSQKQGGNQPQHF. The CDR3 DNA follows: TGTGCCTGGAGCCAAAAACAGGGGGGGAATCAGCCCCAGCATTTT.

The chain is built from TRBV28 and TRBJ2-3; D is uncertain. Germline V lookup: CDR1 MDHEN, CDR2 SYDVKM. The CDR3 consists of 14 residues. Trimming removed 6 bases from V and 1 base from J, with 11 bases in between. CDR3 residues: CASSFPQGTDTQYF. CDR3 bases: TGTGCCAGCAGCTTTCCCCAGGGCACAGATACGCAGTATTTT.

The chain couples TRBV5-1 to TRBJ2-2; 10 bases agree with TRBD2. Germline V gene data show CDR1 as SGHRS and CDR2 as YFSETQ. V lost 0 bases and J lost 1; bases outside the gene matches: 3. This CDR3 is built from 17 residues. CDR3 sequence: CASSLGSGGMNTGELFF. The DNA of the CDR3 is TGCGCCAGCAGCTTGGGTAGCGGGGGGATGAACACCGGGGAGCTGTTTTTT.

The V and J genes are TRBV11-2 and TRBJ2-7; 9 bases fit TRBD1. CDR1 and CDR2 from the germline V gene are SGHAT and FQNNGV. With 7 bases clipped from V and 4 bases from J, the junction kept 8 bases outside the gene matches. The CDR3 is 14 residues long. The CDR3 coding sequence is TGTGCCAGCACGGTAACAGGGGGCAATTACGAGCAGTACTTC. Translating gives CASTVTGGNYEQYF. Based on the CDR3 plus reference TRBV11-2 and TRBJ2-7, the full variable domain is EAGVAQSPRYKIIEKRQSVAFWCNPISGHATLYWYQQILGQGPKLLIQFQNNGVVDDSQLPKDRFSAERLKGVDSTLKIQPAKLEDSAVYLCASTVTGGNYEQYFGPGTRLTVT.

This chain connects TRBV9 to TRBJ2-1, with D tentatively TRBD2 (6 bases). Trimming stripped 3 bases from V and 2 bases from J, with 15 bases between. Germline CDR1 and CDR2: SGDLS and YYNGEE. The CDR3 contains 16 residues. CDR3: CASSGGPSGAYNEQFF. The CDR3 DNA is TGTGCCAGCAGCGGCGGCCCCTCGGGGGCCTACAATGAGCAGTTCTTC.

This chain links TRBV28 with TRBJ1-5, with D possibly being TRBD1 (5 bases). V gave up 5 bases and J gave up 6 bases, with 23 bases separating them. The CDR3 length is 17 residues. Per the germline V gene, CDR1 is MDHEN and CDR2 is SYDVKM. The CDR3 DNA reads as TGTGCCAGCAGTCCAGCCGAGACAGCCGGGTGGAGTCAGCCCCAGCATTTT. It encodes CASSPAETAGWSQPQHF.

This clone was seen once. The chain has TRBV3-1 (or the pseudogene TRBV3-2) and TRBJ2-1; 12 positions match TRBD2. Germline CDR1 and CDR2: LGHDT and YNNKEL (reference sequence). This CDR3 is built from 15 residues. V lost 6 bases, J lost 8 bases, and 8 bases stayed unmatched. The CDR3 reads CASSLTSGGLDEQFF. As DNA, the CDR3 is TGTGCCAGCAGTCTAACTAGCGGGGGGCTGGATGAGCAGTTCTTC.

The chain carries TRBV30 and TRBJ1-6; D is possibly TRBD1 (5 bases). Germline V gene sequence: CDR1 GTSNPN, CDR2 SVGIG (reference sequence). The CDR3 spans 14 residues. Trimming removed 3 bases from V and 9 bases from J, with 15 bases in between. The CDR3 region is CAWRPGRGGSPLHF. The CDR3 DNA sequence: TGTGCCTGGAGGCCCGGGAGGGGAGGTTCACCCCTCCACTTT. The whole variable domain, remainder taken from reference TRBV30 and TRBJ1-6, is SQTIHQWPATLVQPVGSPLSLECTVEGTSNPNLYWYRQAAGRGLQLLFYSVGIGQISSEVPQNLSASRPQDRQFILSSKKLLLSDSGFYLCAWRPGRGGSPLHFGNGTRLTVT.

This chain links TRBV27 with TRBJ1-2; 8 bases are a match to TRBD1. Trimming at V came to 4 bases and at J to 9 bases, leaving 7 bases not matched to a gene. Germline CDR1 and CDR2: MNHEY and SMNVEV (reference sequence). This CDR3 contains 13 residues. CDR3 protein: CASSYFAGGSYTF. The CDR3 coding sequence is TGTGCCAGCAGTTATTTCGCAGGGGGCAGCTACACCTTC.

The gene calls are TRBV2 and TRBJ2-7; 9 positions match TRBD1. Germline CDR1 reads SNHLY; CDR2 reads FYNNEI. CDR3 size: 15 residues. V trimming: 7 bases; J trimming: 4 bases; junction bases outside the gene matches: 11. CDR3 loop: CASNGYTGGYYEQYF. The CDR3 nucleotides are TGTGCCAGCAACGGGTACACAGGGGGCTATTACGAGCAGTACTTC. The full variable domain, completed using reference TRBV2 and TRBJ2-7, is EPEVTQTPSHQVTQMGQEVILRCVPISNHLYFYWYRQILGQKVEFLVSFYNNEISEKSEIFDDQFSVERPDGSNFTLKIRSTKLEDSAMYFCASNGYTGGYYEQYFGPGTRLTVT.

This sequence joins TRBV7-2 and TRBJ1-1; D remains ambiguous. CDR1 and CDR2 (germline): SGHTA, FQGNSA. The V and J ends lost 3 bases and 3 bases respectively, with 8 bases between them. CDR3 length: 13 amino acids. The CDR3 DNA reads TGTGCCAGCAGCTTCGGACTGTACACTGAAGCTTTCTTT. It yields the protein CASSFGLYTEAFF.

The V and J genes are TRBV10-1 and TRBJ2-3; D not certain. V lost 0 bases and J 5 bases, leaving 9 bases between the germline ends. The germline gives CDR1 WNHNN, CDR2 SYGVQD (reference sequence). This CDR3 has 14 amino acids. CDR3 sequence reads: CASSESRVLDTQYF. DNA of the CDR3: TGCGCCAGCAGTGAGTCCCGCGTTCTAGATACGCAGTATTTT.

CDR3 in DNA: TGCGCCAGCAGCTTGTCGCCTAGCGGGAATTACAATGAGCAGTTCTTC. Its translation is CASSLSPSGNYNEQFF. The chain carries TRBV5-1 and TRBJ2-1, with 9 bases matching TRBD2. Germline CDR1 and CDR2: SGHRS and YFSETQ. V lost 1 base, J lost 4 bases, and 6 bases stayed unmatched. There are 16 residues in the CDR3. Supplemented by reference TRBV5-1 and TRBJ2-1, the full variable domain reads KAGVTQTPRYLIKTRGQQVTLSCSPISGHRSVSWYQQTPGQGLQFLFEYFSETQRNKGNFPGRFSGRQFSNSRSEMNVSTLELGDSALYLCASSLSPSGNYNEQFFGPGTRLTVL.

The chain joins TRBV7-2 to TRBJ2-7; 7 nucleotides match TRBD1. From germline, CDR1 is SGHTA and CDR2 FQGNSA. There are 14 residues in the CDR3. The J segment lost 3 bases and the V segment lost 5 bases, leaving 7 bases of the junction unmatched. DNA of the CDR3: TGTGCCAGCAGCGTACAGGGGAACCTCTACGAGCAGTACTTC. This sequence encodes CASSVQGNLYEQYF.

V gene TRBV5-5 combines with J gene TRBJ1-5, with 11 bases aligning to TRBD1. CDR1 is SGHKS, CDR2 YYEKEE, per germline (reference sequence). The trim removed 4 bases at V and 6 bases at J, leaving 6 bases unmatched. This CDR3 region has 15 residues. The CDR3 DNA is TGTGCCAGCAGCCCAACCGGGACAGGGGGTCAGCCCCAGCATTTT. Translating gives CASSPTGTGGQPQHF.

For this clone: Other DNA sequences within the sample encode an identical CDR3. The J gene is TRBJ2-7, the V gene TRBV7-8, with D unresolved. Germline CDR1 SGHVS, CDR2 FQNEAQ. V gave up 5 bases and J gave up 1 base, with 6 bases separating them. The CDR3 is 12 residues long. CDR3 in DNA: TGTGCCAGCAGCCCACATTCCTACGAGCAGTACTTC. Residues: CASSPHSYEQYF.

The genes are TRBV18 and TRBJ2-7, with D possibly being TRBD2 (5 bases). Trimming removed 2 bases at V and 7 bases at J, with 15 bases between. The CDR3 length is 14 residues. CDR1 and CDR2 from the germline V gene are KGHSH and LQKENI. This CDR3 is CASSPNGGLGEQYF. The DNA of the CDR3 is TGTGCCAGCTCACCAAACGGCGGGCTTGGAGAGCAGTACTTC.

With regard to this clone: The same CDR3 is also encoded by other DNA sequences in this sample. The chain employs TRBV19 and TRBJ1-4; possible D gene TRBD1, 6 bases. Trimming took off 3 bases at V and 2 bases at J, with 10 bases between the two ends. The CDR3 is 15 amino acids. The germline V gene encodes CDR1 LNHDA and CDR2 SQIVND (reference sequence). The CDR3 here is CASSIRGATNEKLFF. DNA for the CDR3: TGTGCCAGTAGTATCAGGGGCGCGACTAATGAAAAACTGTTTTTT.

The chain couples TRBV5-1 to TRBJ2-5, with TRBD1 as a possible D gene (6 bases). The V end was cut by 5 bases, the J end by 1 base, with 9 bases between. This CDR3 comprises 13 residues. Germline V gene data show CDR1 as SGHRS and CDR2 as YFSETQ. The CDR3 DNA reads TGCGCCAGCAGGAGGGGGATCCAAGAGACCCAGTACTTC. Translated: CASRRGIQETQYF.